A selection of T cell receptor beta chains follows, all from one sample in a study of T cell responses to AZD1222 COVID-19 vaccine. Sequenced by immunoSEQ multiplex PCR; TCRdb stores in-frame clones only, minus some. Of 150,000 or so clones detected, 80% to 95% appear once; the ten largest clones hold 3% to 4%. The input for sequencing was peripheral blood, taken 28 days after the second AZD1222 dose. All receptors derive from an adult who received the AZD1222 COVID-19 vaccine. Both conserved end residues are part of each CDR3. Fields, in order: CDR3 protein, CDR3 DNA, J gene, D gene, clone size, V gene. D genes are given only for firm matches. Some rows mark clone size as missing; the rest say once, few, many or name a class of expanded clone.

CDR3: CASSLRQTNTEAFF
DNA: TGTGCCAGCAGCTTAAGGCAGACGAACACTGAAGCTTTCTTT
J: TRBJ1-1
D: NA
size: NA
V: TRBV7-2

CDR3: CASSPGQLANEKLFF
DNA: TGCGCCAGCAGCCCCGGACAACTTGCTAATGAAAAACTGTTTTTT
J: TRBJ1-4
D: NA
size: NA
V: TRBV5-1

CDR3: CASSLRRGPTYEQYF
DNA: TGTGCCAGCAGTCTCCGCCGGGGACCCACCTACGAGCAGTACTTC
J: TRBJ2-7
D: NA
size: NA
V: TRBV28

CDR3: CASSRRDRGEGGYTF
DNA: TGTGCCAGCTCACGGAGGGACAGGGGCGAGGGAGGCTACACCTTC
J: TRBJ1-2
D: TRBD1
size: NA
V: TRBV18

CDR3: CASRKPGLVNTGELFF
DNA: TGTGCCAGCAGAAAACCGGGACTAGTGAACACCGGGGAGCTGTTTTTT
J: TRBJ2-2
D: TRBD2
size: NA
V: TRBV28

CDR3: CASSTGSPGANVLTF
DNA: TGCGCCAGTTCCACAGGGTCTCCTGGGGCCAACGTCCTGACTTTC
J: TRBJ2-6
D: NA
size: NA
V: TRBV5-1

CDR3: CASSPRGYGYTF
DNA: TGTGCCAGCTCACCAAGAGGATACGGCTACACCTTC
J: TRBJ1-2
D: NA
size: NA
V: TRBV18

CDR3: CAWSDRESSGNTIYF
DNA: TGTGCCTGGAGCGATAGGGAGAGCTCTGGAAACACCATATATTTT
J: TRBJ1-3
D: NA
size: few
V: TRBV30

CDR3: CSVTPTDTQYF
DNA: TGCAGCGTAACACCCACAGATACGCAGTATTTT
J: TRBJ2-3
D: NA
size: NA
V: TRBV29-1

CDR3: CASSLLAGGGDSPLHF
DNA: TGTGCCAGCAGCTTGCTGGCAGGCGGCGGAGATTCACCCCTCCACTTT
J: TRBJ1-6
D: NA
size: NA
V: TRBV5-4

CDR3: CASSQGTDLAYEQYF
DNA: TGTGCCAGCAGCCAAGGGACCGACCTTGCCTACGAGCAGTACTTC
J: TRBJ2-7
D: NA
size: NA
V: TRBV3-1/TRBV3-2

CDR3: CASTQGPYGYTF
DNA: TGTGCCAGCACCCAGGGGCCGTATGGCTACACCTTC
J: TRBJ1-2
D: NA
size: NA
V: TRBV5-8

CDR3: CASRTGLAGNYEQYF
DNA: TGTGCCAGCAGAACGGGACTAGCGGGGAATTACGAGCAGTACTTC
J: TRBJ2-7
D: TRBD2
size: NA
V: TRBV7-2

CDR3: CASSVEAGGELFF
DNA: TGTGCCAGCAGCGTAGAGGCCGGCGGGGAGCTGTTTTTT
J: TRBJ2-2
D: NA
size: NA
V: TRBV11-1

CDR3: CASSKQTGPVATQYF
DNA: TGTGCCAGCAGTAAACAGACAGGGCCGGTCGCGACCCAGTACTTC
J: TRBJ2-5
D: TRBD1
size: NA
V: TRBV28

CDR3: CASMTSGSVLGGELFF
DNA: TGTGCCAGTATGACTAGCGGGAGCGTTTTGGGCGGGGAGCTGTTTTTT
J: TRBJ2-2
D: TRBD2
size: few
V: TRBV19

CDR3: CASSQERVRKNTEAFF
DNA: TGTGCCAGCAGCCAAGAGCGGGTTAGGAAGAACACTGAAGCTTTCTTT
J: TRBJ1-1
D: NA
size: NA
V: TRBV3-1/TRBV3-2

CDR3: CASSLYGTGGNEKLFF
DNA: TGTGCCAGCAGCTTATATGGGACAGGGGGGAATGAAAAACTGTTTTTT
J: TRBJ1-4
D: TRBD1
size: NA
V: TRBV7-2

CDR3: CASSLGPMEETQYF
DNA: TGTGCCAGCAGCTTAGGACCGATGGAGGAGACCCAGTACTTC
J: TRBJ2-5
D: NA
size: NA
V: TRBV7-2

CDR3: CASSELGAREAFF
DNA: TGTGCCAGCAGTGAATTGGGGGCTCGGGAAGCTTTCTTT
J: TRBJ1-1
D: NA
size: NA
V: TRBV6-1

CDR3: CASSIGGSGRETQYF
DNA: TGTGCCAGTAGTATAGGAGGTAGCGGTAGGGAGACCCAGTACTTC
J: TRBJ2-5
D: NA
size: NA
V: TRBV19

CDR3: CASAGLAGFNEQFF
DNA: TGTGCCAGCGCCGGACTAGCGGGATTCAATGAGCAGTTCTTC
J: TRBJ2-1
D: TRBD2
size: NA
V: TRBV27

CDR3: CASSLDPQVIGGNGYTF
DNA: TGTGCCAGCAGCTTAGATCCACAGGTGATAGGAGGAAATGGCTACACCTTC
J: TRBJ1-2
D: NA
size: once
V: TRBV11-2

CDR3: CSASAPIGTDTQYF
DNA: TGCAGTGCTAGTGCCCCAATTGGGACAGATACGCAGTATTTT
J: TRBJ2-3
D: NA
size: NA
V: TRBV20-1

CDR3: CASRREAGGWANTEAFF
DNA: TGTGCCAGCAGACGCGAAGCGGGGGGCTGGGCGAACACTGAAGCTTTCTTT
J: TRBJ1-1
D: NA
size: NA
V: TRBV9

CDR3: CASSRDPSSYNEQFF
DNA: TGTGCCAGCAGCCGGGACCCGAGCTCCTACAATGAGCAGTTCTTC
J: TRBJ2-1
D: NA
size: NA
V: TRBV5-4

CDR3: CSAGRGGTVTEAFF
DNA: TGCAGCGCGGGAAGGGGGGGGACAGTCACTGAAGCTTTCTTT
J: TRBJ1-1
D: TRBD1
size: NA
V: TRBV29-1

CDR3: CAISRELGQPQHF
DNA: TGTGCCATCAGTAGGGAGTTAGGGCAGCCCCAGCATTTT
J: TRBJ1-5
D: NA
size: NA
V: TRBV10-3

CDR3: CASRIGLNTEAFF
DNA: TGTGCCAGCAGGATCGGGTTGAACACTGAAGCTTTCTTT
J: TRBJ1-1
D: NA
size: NA
V: TRBV2